Below are 21 T cell receptor beta chains sequenced from a single sample in a study of shared clonotypes between healthy human individuals. Repertoires were generated with immunoSEQ multiplex PCR, while TCRdb's copy carries only in-frame clones and drops some. The repertoire has around 1.9 million clones, 93% of them found once; the top ten carry 1.5% to 2%. Naive CD8 cells, CD45RO-negative and positively selected for CCR7, excluded terminally differentiated effector memory CD45RA+ cells. The specimen was naive CD8+ T cells from PBMCs. The receptors stem from a man between 18 and 29 years old in good health. Some clones in this sample may be carry-over from other donors' samples.

This chain connects TRBV9 to TRBJ1-1; 7 bases agree with TRBD1. Germline lookup yields CDR1 SGDLS and CDR2 YYNGEE. This CDR3 has 19 residues. V was clipped by 4 bases and J by 5 bases; unmatched bases: 23. The CDR3 loop is CASSPQGRGTGAAGTEAFF. CDR3 coding DNA: TGTGCCAGCAGCCCGCAAGGGAGGGGTACAGGGGCCGCCGGGACTGAAGCTTTCTTT.

The chain links TRBV5-5 to TRBJ2-3; TRBD2 is a possible D gene (6 bases). V lost 0 bases and J lost 0, with 17 bases in between. Germline V gene sequence: CDR1 SGHKS, CDR2 YYEKEE (reference sequence). The CDR3 loop spans 18 amino acids. This chain's CDR3 is CASSLGGETTPSTDTQYF. The CDR3 region has the DNA TGTGCCAGCAGCTTGGGGGGGGAAACCACCCCCAGCACAGATACGCAGTATTTT.

V gene TRBV7-2 combines with J gene TRBJ2-5, with 11 bases fitting TRBD2. There are 19 residues in the CDR3. Germline loops: CDR1 SGHTA, CDR2 FQGNSA. The ends lost 1 base at V and 2 bases at J; junction bases unmatched: 12. This chain's CDR3 is CASSLVLRPSGRWQETQYF. The CDR3 DNA is TGTGCCAGCAGCTTAGTACTTAGGCCTAGCGGGAGGTGGCAAGAGACCCAGTACTTC.

This clone was recorded only once. The gene calls are TRBV5-1 and TRBJ2-1, with 8 bases fitting TRBD2. After removal of 4 bases from V and 3 bases from J, the junction contained 12 bases not matched to a gene. Germline V lookup: CDR1 SGHRS, CDR2 YFSETQ. CDR3 length equals 17 residues. The CDR3 spells CASSRYGLADLYNEQFF. The CDR3 DNA follows: TGCGCCAGCAGCCGTTACGGACTAGCCGACCTCTACAATGAGCAGTTCTTC.

The chain joins TRBV6-5 to TRBJ2-5; perhaps TRBD1 as D (6 bases). V was cut by 7 bases and J by 4 bases, with 13 bases left in between. The CDR3 runs to 13 residues. Germline V lookup: CDR1 MNHEY, CDR2 SVGAGI. The CDR3, as DNA: TGTGCCAGCAAAGGGACACGGCTAGAGACCCAGTACTTC. It is translated as CASKGTRLETQYF.

J is TRBJ2-7 and V is TRBV19; 15 nucleotides align to TRBD2. Germline V gene data show CDR1 as LNHDA and CDR2 as SQIVND (reference sequence). The CDR3 is 17 residues long. V was pared by 4 bases and J by 3 bases, with 7 bases of the junction left unmatched. The CDR3 sequence: CASSKKPGLAGGYEQYF. The CDR3 DNA sequence: TGTGCCAGTAGTAAGAAACCGGGACTAGCGGGGGGCTACGAGCAGTACTTC.

This clone has just a few counts. The gene calls are TRBV11-2 and TRBJ1-1; the D is unclear. Germline CDR1 and CDR2: SGHAT and FQNNGV. The CDR3 consists of 13 residues. Trimming stripped 6 bases from V and 4 bases from J, with 12 bases between. The CDR3 sequence is CASSHTRSTEAFF. The CDR3 DNA is TGTGCCAGCAGTCATACCCGGAGCACTGAAGCTTTCTTT.

This chain uses TRBV7-3 with TRBJ2-1, with 12 bases lining up with TRBD2. The germline V gene encodes CDR1 SGHTA and CDR2 FQGTGA. The V and J ends lost 5 bases and 1 base, in that order; junction bases with no gene match: 9. The CDR3 has 18 amino acids. The CDR3 is CASSRDGGLAGSYNEQFF. The CDR3, as DNA: TGTGCCAGCAGCCGGGATGGAGGACTAGCGGGATCCTACAATGAGCAGTTCTTC.

CDR3 in amino acids: CASGLGGQETQYF. In DNA, the CDR3 is TGTGCCAGCGGGTTGGGAGGACAAGAGACCCAGTACTTC. The V and J genes are TRBV6-6 and TRBJ2-5, with D maybe TRBD2 (6 bases). V was shortened by 8 bases and J by 2 bases, with 12 bases between the two germline ends. The CDR3 totals 13 residues. In germline, CDR1 is MNHNY, CDR2 SVGAGI (reference sequence).

This clone was found once. The chain's CDR3 is CASSQVGARRLNTEAFF. CDR3 DNA sequence: TGTGCCAGCAGTCAAGTCGGAGCGAGGAGGCTGAACACTGAAGCTTTCTTT. This rearrangement joins TRBV27 to TRBJ1-1; D gene ambiguous. Trimming cost V 5 bases and J 0 bases, with 19 bases left between them. Per the germline V gene, CDR1 is MNHEY and CDR2 is SMNVEV (reference sequence). This CDR3 has 17 residues.

The V call is TRBV27, the J call TRBJ1-5; 9 bases fit TRBD1. Trimming at V came to 4 bases and at J to 6 bases, leaving 7 bases not matched to a gene. Per germline, CDR1 MNHEY and CDR2 SMNVEV (reference sequence). The CDR3 consists of 15 residues. CDR3 amino acids: CASSSGTGRSQPQHF. The CDR3 DNA follows: TGTGCCAGCAGTTCCGGGACAGGGCGTTCTCAGCCCCAGCATTTT.

The rearrangement uses TRBV18 and TRBJ1-1; D remains unclear. The CDR3 spans 13 residues. Germline loops: CDR1 KGHSH, CDR2 LQKENI. Trimming stripped 3 bases from V and 5 bases from J, with 10 bases between. CDR3 protein: CASSPPEETEAFF. CDR3 DNA: TGTGCCAGCTCACCCCCGGAAGAAACTGAAGCTTTCTTT. Based on the CDR3 plus reference TRBV18 and TRBJ1-1, the full variable domain is NAGVMQNPRHLVRRRGQEARLRCSPMKGHSHVYWYRQLPEEGLKFMVYLQKENIIDESGMPKERFSAEFPKEGPSILRIQQVVRGDSAAYFCASSPPEETEAFFGQGTRLTVV.

This chain uses TRBV7-9 with TRBJ2-4; 12 bases are shared with TRBD2. This CDR3 is built from 16 residues. Germline-derived CDR1 and CDR2 are SEHNR and FQNEAQ (reference sequence). V shed 5 bases and J 0 bases; nucleotides not matched to a gene: 2. CDR3 sequence: CASSGGLAGAKNIQYF. For the CDR3, the DNA is TGTGCCAGCAGCGGGGGACTAGCGGGAGCCAAAAACATTCAGTACTTC.

V usage is TRBV5-6 and J usage is TRBJ1-4; 7 bases line up with TRBD1. CDR1 SGHDT and CDR2 YYEEEE come from the germline V gene. Unmatched junction bases numbered 4, after V lost 3 bases and J lost 5 bases. The CDR3 contains 14 residues. The CDR3 nucleotides are TGTGCCAGCAGCTCGGACAGGCGGAATGAAAAACTGTTTTTT. Its translation is CASSSDRRNEKLFF.

The rearrangement uses TRBV7-7 and TRBJ2-2; weak D call: TRBD2 (5 bases). The V end lost 7 bases, the J end lost 7 bases, and 10 bases lay between the germline ends. This CDR3 has 12 residues. Per germline, CDR1 SSHAT and CDR2 FNYEAQ (reference sequence). CDR3: CASNQRGGELFF. The CDR3 coding sequence is TGTGCCAGCAACCAACGGGGCGGGGAGCTGTTTTTT.

The chain combines TRBV27 with TRBJ2-7; 8 positions agree with TRBD2. V lost 5 bases and J lost 0; bases outside the gene matches: 9. The CDR3 contains 16 residues. Germline CDR1 MNHEY, CDR2 SMNVEV (reference sequence). This chain's CDR3 is CASSLRGGRFSYEQYF. CDR3 DNA sequence: TGTGCCAGCAGTCTACGTGGCGGGAGGTTCTCCTACGAGCAGTACTTC.

The chain couples TRBV29-1 to TRBJ2-7; tentative D call: TRBD2 (6 bases). V was pared by 5 bases and J by 0 bases, with 17 bases between. The CDR3 has 15 residues. Looked up from germline, CDR1 is SQVTM and CDR2 is ANQGSEA. The CDR3 is CSVLGLPRSSYEQYF. The CDR3 DNA reads TGCAGCGTTCTGGGACTCCCGAGGAGCTCCTACGAGCAGTACTTC.

The chain joins TRBV4-1 to TRBJ2-1; possibly TRBD2 for D (6 bases). The CDR3 covers 14 residues. Germline CDR1 is MGHRA and CDR2 is YSYEKL. Trimming took 4 bases from V and 8 from J, leaving 15 bases between them. Here the CDR3 DNA reads TGCGCCAGCAGCCTCACGGGACTGTGGGATGAGCAGTTCTTC. Its protein is CASSLTGLWDEQFF.

Of note for this clone: Other nucleotide sequences from this sample produce the same CDR3. The chain is built from TRBV27 and TRBJ2-7, with TRBD1 matching 8 bases. With V trimmed by 2 bases and J by 4 bases, 4 bases remained unmatched. The CDR3 has 14 residues. Germline V gene data show CDR1 as MNHEY and CDR2 as SMNVEV (reference sequence). The CDR3 DNA is TGTGCCAGCAGTTTACGACAGGGGTGGTACGAGCAGTACTTC. Translation gives CASSLRQGWYEQYF.

The chain recombines TRBV6-6 with TRBJ1-3, with TRBD1 matching over 9 bases. Germline V gene lookup returns CDR1 MNHNY and CDR2 SVGAGI (reference sequence). This CDR3 spans 16 amino acids. V was clipped by 2 bases and J by 7 bases; unmatched bases: 9. For the CDR3, the DNA is TGTGCCAGCAGTTACCTAAACAGGGGGCGTACGAACACCATATATTTT. Translating gives CASSYLNRGRTNTIYF.

This sequence joins TRBV4-1 and TRBJ2-6; D not certain. V lost 0 bases and J 0 bases, leaving 18 bases between the germline ends. Germline values: CDR1 MGHRA, CDR2 YSYEKL. CDR3 length: 20 residues. The CDR3 here is CASSQDGPFEISSGANVLTF. DNA for the CDR3: TGCGCCAGCAGCCAAGATGGCCCCTTTGAGATATCCTCTGGGGCCAACGTCCTGACTTTC.